This T cell receptor (beta chain) stems from a study of cytomegalovirus exposure and HLA in healthy donors. Overall study findings and caveats: An assumption of roughly uniform sequencing depth across donors underlay the presence/absence analyses.

60 Vbeta and 13 Jbeta primers were used in PCR. The table came from immunoSEQ multiplex PCR; TCRdb's copy has only in-frame clones and leaves some out. The sample holds about 140,000 clones, nearly 90% seen once. This CDR3 comprises 15 residues. The germline V gene has CDR1 SGHVS and CDR2 FQNEAQ. V gave up 5 bases and J gave up 1 base, with 14 bases separating them. Comment on this clone: The target antigen is unknown.

This receptor was obtained from a woman in her forties in good health and CMV-seronegative. The J gene is TRBJ1-1, the V gene TRBV7-8; D ambiguous. The specimen was PBMCs. The CDR3 DNA sequence: TGTGCCAGCAGCCAACAGTTAAGGCCGAACACTGAAGCTTTCTTT. It translates to CASSQQLRPNTEAFF.